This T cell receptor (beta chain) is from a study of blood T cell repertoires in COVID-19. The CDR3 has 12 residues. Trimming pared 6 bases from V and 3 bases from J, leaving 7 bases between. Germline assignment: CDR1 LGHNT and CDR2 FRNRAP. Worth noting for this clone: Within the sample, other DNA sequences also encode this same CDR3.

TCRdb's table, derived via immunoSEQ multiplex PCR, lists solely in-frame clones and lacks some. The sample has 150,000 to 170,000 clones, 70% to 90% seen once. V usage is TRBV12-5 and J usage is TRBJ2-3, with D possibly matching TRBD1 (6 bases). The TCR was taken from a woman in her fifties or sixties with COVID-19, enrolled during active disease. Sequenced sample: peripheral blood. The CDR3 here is CASGRGTDTQYF. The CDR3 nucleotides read TGTGCTAGTGGCAGGGGTACAGATACGCAGTATTTT.